Shown below are 31 T cell receptor beta chains from a single sample sequenced in a study of STAT3 mutations in large granular lymphocyte leukemia (dated by TCRdb to between 2019 and 2020). Their target antigens are unknown. Results and caveats for the whole study, not just this receptor: At least one immunodominant TCRbeta clonotype was present in every T-LGLL patient, and multiple immunodominant subclonotypes appeared in about half of the T-LGLL patients.

Preparation of the library involved the immunoSEQ multiplex PCR assay. What TCRdb holds here is the immuneACCESS table cut down to in-frame rearrangements. Part of the clones is not present; checked against another copy, under half of the missing clones reflect an unresolved V gene, and the others are unexplained. This sample gives fewer than 8,500 clones in total; around 92% of them show up just once. The top ten constitute under 50% of the sample. The specimen was peripheral blood mononuclear cells. Every receptor here comes from a man aged 50 to 59 with T-cell large granular lymphocyte leukemia. Some clones in this sample may be carry-over from other donors' samples. The age is the age at diagnosis.

CDR3 bases: TGCAGCGTCGACTTCGACAGGGGTGGCTACACCTTC. Its translation: CSVDFDRGGYTF. The chain has TRBV29-1 and TRBJ1-2; 8 nucleotides line up with TRBD1. The trim removed 6 bases at V and 7 bases at J, leaving 7 bases unmatched. The germline V gene has CDR1 SQVTM and CDR2 ANQGSEA. CDR3 length: 12 amino acids.

The chain employs TRBV4-1 and TRBJ2-1; TRBD2 aligns across 9 bases. The trim removed 4 bases at V and 3 bases at J, leaving 10 bases unmatched. CDR1 and CDR2 from the germline V gene are MGHRA and YSYEKL. The CDR3 has 17 amino acids. CDR3 nucleotides: TGCGCCAGCAGCCCTACCCTAGCGGGGCCCGTCTACAATGAGCAGTTCTTC. It specifies CASSPTLAGPVYNEQFF.

Here the CDR3 reads CATSRDQASYEQYF. The CDR3 coding sequence is TGTGCCACCAGCAGAGATCAGGCCTCCTACGAGCAGTACTTC. V and J are TRBV15 and TRBJ2-7, with D hard to call. Germline V CDR1 and CDR2: LNHNV, YYDKDF (reference sequence). V lost 0 bases to trimming and J lost 0 bases, with 6 bases between them. The CDR3 has 14 residues.

The chain combines TRBV18 with TRBJ1-1, with TRBD1 matching over 7 bases. The CDR3 runs to 15 residues. Germline V CDR1 and CDR2: KGHSH, LQKENI. The V segment lost 0 bases and the J segment 3 bases; nucleotides outside the gene matches: 4. The CDR3 coding sequence is TGTGCCAGCTCACCACCGCCGGGACAGCACACTGAAGCTTTCTTT. Its protein product is CASSPPPGQHTEAFF.

The chain uses TRBV7-2 and TRBJ1-1; D not certain. The CDR3 sequence is 13 residues long. V lost 2 bases and J lost 0, with 4 bases in between. CDR1 and CDR2 (germline): SGHTA, FQGNSA. The CDR3 DNA sequence: TGTGCCAGCAGCTTACCCGTGAACACTGAAGCTTTCTTT. Translated, it gives CASSLPVNTEAFF.

The chain uses TRBV19 and TRBJ2-7; perhaps D is TRBD1 or TRBD2 (5 bases each). This CDR3 region has 13 residues. Germline CDR1 is LNHDA and CDR2 is SQIVND (reference sequence). Trimming stripped 5 bases from V and 5 bases from J, with 13 bases between. The CDR3: CASSPRGADEQYF. The CDR3 nucleotides read TGTGCCAGTAGTCCCCGGGGCGCGGACGAGCAGTACTTC.

This sequence joins TRBV4-1 and TRBJ2-3; tentatively, D is TRBD1 (5 bases). Germline CDR1 and CDR2: MGHRA and YSYEKL. This CDR3 contains 15 residues. V was clipped by 7 bases and J by 4 bases, with 18 bases between them. Written as DNA, the CDR3 is TGCGCCAGCAAACGCATGGGGCTGTTGGCAGATACGCAGTATTTT. The encoded protein is CASKRMGLLADTQYF.

The chain links TRBV30 to TRBJ1-1, with no clear D. Trimming removed 4 bases from V and 1 base from J, with 13 bases in between. Per germline, CDR1 GTSNPN and CDR2 SVGIG (reference sequence). This CDR3 is 14 amino acids long. The CDR3: CAWISPQRNTEAFF. The CDR3 DNA reads TGTGCCTGGATATCGCCACAGAGGAACACTGAAGCTTTCTTT.

The chain joins TRBV27 to TRBJ2-7; possible D gene TRBD2, 6 bases. Per germline, CDR1 MNHEY and CDR2 SMNVEV (reference sequence). The CDR3 is made up of 13 amino acids. The germline V and J ends were trimmed by 6 bases and 3 bases, with 12 bases remaining between them. CDR3 amino acids: CASRKGLFYEQYF. The CDR3 nucleotides read TGTGCCAGCAGAAAGGGACTGTTCTACGAGCAGTACTTC.

The chain combines TRBV5-6 with TRBJ2-5; 12 nucleotides line up with TRBD2. The trim removed 3 bases at V and 2 bases at J, leaving 5 bases unmatched. In germline, CDR1 is SGHDT, CDR2 YYEEEE. The CDR3 is 16 amino acids. CDR3 region: CASSSGLAGLQETQYF. The CDR3 DNA is TGTGCCAGCAGCTCAGGACTAGCGGGGCTTCAAGAGACCCAGTACTTC.

The rearrangement joins TRBV7-9 to TRBJ2-7; 8 bases are a match to TRBD1. Per the germline V gene, CDR1 is SEHNR and CDR2 is FQNEAQ (reference sequence). Losses at the gene ends were 1 base for V and 5 bases for J; bases not matched to a gene: 1. The CDR3 is made up of 13 amino acids. CDR3 region: CASSLDRGNEQYF. CDR3 sequence (DNA): TGTGCCAGCAGCTTAGACAGGGGGAACGAGCAGTACTTC.

This rearrangement joins TRBV14 to TRBJ1-2, with D possibly matching TRBD1 (6 bases). Deletions cut 3 bases from V and 4 bases from J, with 12 bases between. CDR1 and CDR2 from the germline V gene are SGHDN and FVKESK. CDR3 length: 14 amino acids. The CDR3 protein is CASSQGGQRYGYTF. For the CDR3, the DNA is TGTGCCAGCAGCCAGGGAGGACAGCGCTATGGCTACACCTTC.

This clone came up once. This chain connects TRBV30 to TRBJ2-7, with D uncertain. Between the trimmed V and J ends, which lost 4 bases and 5 bases, there was a span of 6 bases. The CDR3 has 10 residues. The V gene's germline CDR1 is GTSNPN and CDR2 SVGIG (reference sequence). The CDR3 reads CAWIGDEQYF. CDR3 coding DNA: TGTGCCTGGATCGGCGACGAGCAGTACTTC.

This chain connects TRBV5-6 to TRBJ2-5; D may be TRBD2 (6 bases). There are 15 residues in the CDR3. V shed 5 bases and J shed 4 bases, with 18 bases lying between them. Germline CDR1 and CDR2: SGHDT and YYEEEE. CDR3 bases: TGTGCCAGCAGTGGTGGTGCGGGGCCCACAGAGACCCAGTACTTC. As protein: CASSGGAGPTETQYF.

V gene TRBV19 combines with J gene TRBJ2-1; TRBD2 might be the D (7 bases). Germline V gene lookup returns CDR1 LNHDA and CDR2 SQIVND (reference sequence). The CDR3 is 14 amino acids. V was cut by 8 bases and J by 6 bases, with 17 bases left in between. The CDR3 spells CASGSRGGGNEQFF. The CDR3 DNA follows: TGTGCCAGTGGTTCCAGGGGAGGGGGCAATGAGCAGTTCTTC. Looking up the rest from reference TRBV19 and TRBJ2-1 gives the full variable domain: DGGITQSPKYLFRKEGQNVTLSCEQNLNHDAMYWYRQDPGQGLRLIYYSQIVNDFQKGDIAEGYSVSREKKESFPLTVTSAQKNPTAFYLCASGSRGGGNEQFFGPGTRLTVL.

The CDR3 DNA sequence: TGTGCCATCAATCAGGGGGCCGGGAACACTGAAGCTTTCTTT. Its translation: CAINQGAGNTEAFF. The V and J genes are TRBV10-3 and TRBJ1-1, with 8 nucleotides matching TRBD1. Germline loops: CDR1 ENHRY, CDR2 SYGVKD. CDR3 size: 14 residues. Trimming removed 7 bases from V and 1 base from J; junction bases left unmatched: 5.

V and J are TRBV6-1 and TRBJ1-1; D is uncertain. Per germline, CDR1 MNHNS and CDR2 SASEGT. The V gene lost 4 bases and the J gene lost 1 base, with 4 bases spanning the gap. CDR3 length equals 12 residues. Here the CDR3 reads CASSVGNTEAFF. The CDR3 DNA reads TGTGCCAGCAGTGTGGGGAACACTGAAGCTTTCTTT.

The chain couples TRBV29-1 to TRBJ2-5; 7 bases are shared with TRBD1. CDR1 and CDR2 (germline): SQVTM, ANQGSEA. The CDR3 has 14 residues. After removal of 6 bases from V and 0 bases from J, the junction contained 7 bases not matched to a gene. CDR3: CSVAGTAYQETQYF. CDR3 bases: TGCAGCGTCGCCGGGACAGCGTACCAAGAGACCCAGTACTTC.

The V call is TRBV9, the J call TRBJ1-3, with a weak D call TRBD1 (5 bases). Trimming shortened V by 0 bases and J by 4 bases, and 8 bases separated the two germline ends. The germline gives CDR1 SGDLS, CDR2 YYNGEE. The CDR3 sequence is 14 residues long. CDR3 amino acids: CASSVEWGGNTIYF. The CDR3 region has the DNA TGTGCCAGCAGCGTAGAGTGGGGGGGAAACACCATATATTTT.

V is TRBV4-1 and J is TRBJ2-1, with TRBD2 matching 7 bases. The CDR3 loop spans 13 amino acids. From germline, CDR1 is MGHRA and CDR2 YSYEKL. Trimming at V came to 3 bases and at J to 7 bases, leaving 3 bases not matched to a gene. CDR3 in amino acids: CASSQGGVNEQFF. The CDR3, as DNA: TGCGCCAGCAGCCAGGGAGGGGTAAATGAGCAGTTCTTC.

V gene TRBV7-9 combines with J gene TRBJ2-7; D is possibly TRBD1 (5 bases). V was cut by 0 bases and J by 2 bases, with 11 bases left in between. Germline-derived CDR1 and CDR2 are SEHNR and FQNEAQ (reference sequence). This CDR3 has 15 residues. The CDR3 spells CASSLALKGTYEQYF. For the CDR3, the DNA is TGTGCCAGCAGCTTAGCGTTAAAGGGGACCTACGAGCAGTACTTC.

V gene TRBV9 combines with J gene TRBJ2-5; TRBD1 matches at 9 bases. This CDR3 is built from 14 residues. Germline CDR1 SGDLS, CDR2 YYNGEE. After removal of 4 bases from V and 5 bases from J, the junction contained 6 bases not matched to a gene. CDR3 in DNA: TGTGCCAGCAGCTCACAGGGGGCATGGGAGACCCAGTACTTC. Amino acid sequence: CASSSQGAWETQYF.

The chain links TRBV18 to TRBJ2-7; D might be TRBD1 (6 bases). Trimming shortened V by 6 bases and J by 4 bases, and 19 bases separated the two germline ends. This CDR3 region has 15 residues. The germline gives CDR1 KGHSH, CDR2 LQKENI. CDR3 sequence (DNA): TGTGCCAGCTCGGCCGGGTGGGGGCGCGGTTACGAGCAGTACTTC. Translated: CASSAGWGRGYEQYF.

The chain has TRBV7-8 and TRBJ1-2, with a possible D match to TRBD1 (5 bases). This CDR3 contains 18 residues. The V end lost 5 bases, the J end lost 3 bases, and 25 bases lay between the germline ends. CDR1 and CDR2 (germline): SGHVS, FQNEAQ. The CDR3 reads CASSLLRISSRGDYGYTF. Written as DNA, the CDR3 is TGTGCCAGCAGCCTCCTGCGGATCTCTTCACGGGGCGACTATGGCTACACCTTC.

This sequence joins TRBV25-1 and TRBJ1-6; D not certain. The CDR3 runs to 15 residues. V lost 4 bases to trimming and J lost 0 bases, with 7 bases between them. Germline V gives CDR1 MGHDK, CDR2 SYGVNS. The CDR3 protein is CASSGSFSYNSPLHF. In DNA, the CDR3 is TGTGCCAGCAGTGGCAGCTTCTCCTATAATTCACCCCTCCACTTT.

J is TRBJ2-3 and V is TRBV28, with 8 bases fitting TRBD2. V gave up 3 bases and J gave up 1 base; unmatched junction bases: 3. CDR1 and CDR2 (germline): MDHEN, SYDVKM. This CDR3 contains 15 residues. This CDR3 is CASSFISGGTDTQYF. CDR3 nucleotide sequence: TGTGCCAGCAGTTTCATTAGCGGGGGCACAGATACGCAGTATTTT.

The chain is built from TRBV5-4 and TRBJ2-3, with D perhaps TRBD2 (6 bases). Germline V gene sequence: CDR1 SGHNT, CDR2 YYREEE (reference sequence). Trimming left V 4 bases short and J 2 bases short, with 17 bases between. The CDR3 has 16 amino acids. CDR3 bases: TGTGCCAGCAGCCGCGGGGTAGCGGTAGTCACAGATACGCAGTATTTT. It translates to CASSRGVAVVTDTQYF.

J is TRBJ1-1 and V is TRBV9, with D hard to call. The ends were cut back, 0 bases at V and 0 bases at J, with 21 bases in the middle. The CDR3 is 19 residues long. Germline CDR1 is SGDLS and CDR2 is YYNGEE. This CDR3 reads CASSVEERLDRAMNTEAFF. DNA for the CDR3: TGTGCCAGCAGCGTAGAGGAACGGCTCGATAGGGCCATGAACACTGAAGCTTTCTTT.

The rearrangement uses TRBV9 and TRBJ2-7; D assignment may be TRBD1 or TRBD2 (6 bases each). The germline V gene encodes CDR1 SGDLS and CDR2 YYNGEE. V gave up 1 base and J gave up 3 bases, with 14 bases separating them. This CDR3 comprises 15 residues. CDR3 coding DNA: TGTGCCAGCAGCGTATTGGGGGGCGGAAGCTACGAGCAGTACTTC. Translation gives CASSVLGGGSYEQYF.

This clone has a handful of counts. The rearrangement uses TRBV7-3 and TRBJ2-3, with D hard to call. Germline V gene sequence: CDR1 SGHTA, CDR2 FQGTGA. Trimming removed 5 bases at V and 4 bases at J, with 13 bases between. The CDR3 is made up of 14 amino acids. CDR3 nucleotides: TGTGCCAGCAGCCCCTCTCATGGGGCAGATACGCAGTATTTT. Protein sequence: CASSPSHGADTQYF.

This CDR3 is CASSWGAGTQETQYF. DNA of the CDR3: TGCGCCAGCAGCTGGGGGGCGGGGACGCAAGAGACCCAGTACTTC. The gene calls are TRBV5-1 and TRBJ2-5, with D tentatively TRBD1 or TRBD2 (6 bases each). V gave up 3 bases and J gave up 2 bases, with 14 bases separating them. The CDR3 contains 15 residues. Per the germline V gene, CDR1 is SGHRS and CDR2 is YFSETQ.